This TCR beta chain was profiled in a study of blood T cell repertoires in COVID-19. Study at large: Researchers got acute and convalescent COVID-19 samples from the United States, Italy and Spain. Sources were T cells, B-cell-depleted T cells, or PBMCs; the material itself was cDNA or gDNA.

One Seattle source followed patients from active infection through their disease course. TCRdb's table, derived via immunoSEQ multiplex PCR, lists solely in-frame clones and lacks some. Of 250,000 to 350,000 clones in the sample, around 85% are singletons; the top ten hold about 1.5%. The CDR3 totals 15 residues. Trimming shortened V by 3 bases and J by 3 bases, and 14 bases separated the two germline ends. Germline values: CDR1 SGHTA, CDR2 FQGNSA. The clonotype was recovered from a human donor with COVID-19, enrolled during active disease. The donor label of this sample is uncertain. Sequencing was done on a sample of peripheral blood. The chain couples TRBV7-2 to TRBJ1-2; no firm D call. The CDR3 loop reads CASSLFSRGDYGYTF. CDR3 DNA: TGTGCCAGCAGCTTGTTTTCCCGGGGAGACTATGGCTACACCTTC.